Detailed here is one T cell receptor (beta chain). V trimming: 3 bases; J trimming: 7 bases; junction bases outside the gene matches: 8. Germline lookup yields CDR1 SGHAT and CDR2 FQNNGV. This CDR3 region has 14 residues. Source study methods: Scientists estimated how many nucleated cells there were by amplifying reference gene primers. Produced via immunoSEQ multiplex PCR; TCRdb's table is partial and in-frame only. V and J calls and clone size are given by that table; D and trimming were obtained from the DNA. The table lists 150,000 to 200,000 clones, 75% to 85% of them singletons, with about 15% in the top ten. This sample stems from a study of blood T cell repertoires in COVID-19. Cohort allocation depended upon clinical history that participants reported.

The origin of this receptor is a woman aged 45-65 years with acute COVID-19. Source material: PBMCs or T cells enriched from blood (not recorded which). The chain employs TRBV11-2 and TRBJ1-2; 7 nucleotides match TRBD1. Here the CDR3 reads CASSLVQGELGYTF. The CDR3 DNA reads as TGTGCCAGCAGCTTGGTTCAGGGGGAGCTTGGCTACACCTTC.